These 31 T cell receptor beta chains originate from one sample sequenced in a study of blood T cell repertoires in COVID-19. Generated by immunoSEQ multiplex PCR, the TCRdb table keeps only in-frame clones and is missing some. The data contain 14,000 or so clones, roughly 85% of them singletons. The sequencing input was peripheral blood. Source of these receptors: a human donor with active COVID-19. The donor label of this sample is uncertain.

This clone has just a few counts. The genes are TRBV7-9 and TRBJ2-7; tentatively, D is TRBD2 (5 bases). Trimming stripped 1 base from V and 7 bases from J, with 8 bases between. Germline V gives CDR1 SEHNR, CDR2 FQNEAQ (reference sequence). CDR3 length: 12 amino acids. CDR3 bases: TGTGCCAGCAGCTTAGATGGCGGGGAGCAGTACTTC. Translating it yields CASSLDGGEQYF.

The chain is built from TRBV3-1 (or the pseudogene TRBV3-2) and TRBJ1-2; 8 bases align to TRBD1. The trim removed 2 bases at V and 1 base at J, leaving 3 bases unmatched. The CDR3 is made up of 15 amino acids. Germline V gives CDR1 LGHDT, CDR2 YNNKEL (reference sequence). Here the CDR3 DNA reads TGTGCCAGCAGCCAATTCGGGACAGGTAACTATGGCTACACCTTC. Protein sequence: CASSQFGTGNYGYTF.

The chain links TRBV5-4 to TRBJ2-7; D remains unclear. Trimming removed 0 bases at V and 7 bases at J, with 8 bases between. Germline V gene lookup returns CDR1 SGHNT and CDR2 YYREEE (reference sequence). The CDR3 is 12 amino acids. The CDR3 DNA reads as TGTGCCAGCAGCTTGGCAAGGCGGGAGCAGTACTTC. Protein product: CASSLARREQYF.

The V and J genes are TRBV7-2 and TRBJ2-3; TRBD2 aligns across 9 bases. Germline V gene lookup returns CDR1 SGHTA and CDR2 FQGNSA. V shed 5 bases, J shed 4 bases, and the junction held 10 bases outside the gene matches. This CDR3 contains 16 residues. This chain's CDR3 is CASSPRLAEKADTQYF. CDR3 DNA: TGTGCCAGCAGCCCCCGACTAGCGGAGAAGGCAGATACGCAGTATTTT.

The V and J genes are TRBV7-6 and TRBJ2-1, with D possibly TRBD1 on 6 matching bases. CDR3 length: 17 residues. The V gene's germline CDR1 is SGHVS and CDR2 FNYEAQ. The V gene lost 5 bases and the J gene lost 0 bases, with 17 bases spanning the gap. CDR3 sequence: CASSPQLGARSYNEQFF. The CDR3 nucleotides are TGTGCCAGCAGCCCCCAGTTGGGGGCACGCTCCTACAATGAGCAGTTCTTC.

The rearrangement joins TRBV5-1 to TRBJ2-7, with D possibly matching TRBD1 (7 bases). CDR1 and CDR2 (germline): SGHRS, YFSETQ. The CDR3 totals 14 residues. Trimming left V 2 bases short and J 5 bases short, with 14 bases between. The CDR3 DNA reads TGCGCCAGCAGCTTTCAGGGGGGCAGGAACGAGCAGTACTTC. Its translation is CASSFQGGRNEQYF.

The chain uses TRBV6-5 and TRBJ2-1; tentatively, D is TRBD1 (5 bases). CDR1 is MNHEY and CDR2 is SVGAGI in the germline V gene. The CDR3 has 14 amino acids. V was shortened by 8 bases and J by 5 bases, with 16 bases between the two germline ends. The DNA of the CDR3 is TGTGCCAGCGATCTGGACATACTTAACAATGAGCAGTTCTTC. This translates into CASDLDILNNEQFF.

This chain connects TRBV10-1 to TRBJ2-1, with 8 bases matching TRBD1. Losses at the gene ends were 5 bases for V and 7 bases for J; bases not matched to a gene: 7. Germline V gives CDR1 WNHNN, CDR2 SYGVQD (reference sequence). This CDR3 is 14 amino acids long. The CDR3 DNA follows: TGCGCCAGCAGTAGAAGGACAGGGTCAAATGAGCAGTTCTTC. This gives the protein CASSRRTGSNEQFF.

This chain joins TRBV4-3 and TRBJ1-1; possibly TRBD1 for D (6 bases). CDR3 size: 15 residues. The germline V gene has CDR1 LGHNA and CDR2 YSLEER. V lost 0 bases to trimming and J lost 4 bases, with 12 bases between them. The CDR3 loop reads CASSQDISGATEAFF. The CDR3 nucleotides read TGCGCCAGCAGCCAAGATATTTCAGGGGCCACTGAAGCTTTCTTT.

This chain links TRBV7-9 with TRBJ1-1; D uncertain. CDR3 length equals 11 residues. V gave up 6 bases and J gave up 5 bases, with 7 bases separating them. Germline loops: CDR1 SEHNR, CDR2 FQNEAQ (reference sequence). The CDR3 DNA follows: TGTGCCAGCAGTCGCGGAACTGAAGCTTTCTTT. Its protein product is CASSRGTEAFF.

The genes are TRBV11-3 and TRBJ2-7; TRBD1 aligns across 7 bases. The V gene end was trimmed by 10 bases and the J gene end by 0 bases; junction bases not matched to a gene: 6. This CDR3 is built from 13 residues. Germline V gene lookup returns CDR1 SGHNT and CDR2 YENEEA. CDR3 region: CATADRSSYEQYF. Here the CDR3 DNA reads TGTGCCACCGCGGACAGGAGCTCCTACGAGCAGTACTTC.

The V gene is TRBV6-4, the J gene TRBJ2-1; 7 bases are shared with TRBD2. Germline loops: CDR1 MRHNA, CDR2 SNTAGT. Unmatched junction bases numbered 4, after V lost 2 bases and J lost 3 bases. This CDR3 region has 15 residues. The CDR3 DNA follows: TGTGCCAGCAGTGACGAAGCTAGCGGCTACAATGAGCAGTTCTTC. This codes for CASSDEASGYNEQFF.

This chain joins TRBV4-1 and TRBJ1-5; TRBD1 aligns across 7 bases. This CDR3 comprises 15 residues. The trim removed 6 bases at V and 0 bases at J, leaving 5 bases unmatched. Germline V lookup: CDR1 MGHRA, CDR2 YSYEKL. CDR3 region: CASRGQEVSNQPQHF. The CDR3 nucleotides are TGCGCCAGCAGAGGACAGGAAGTTAGCAATCAGCCCCAGCATTTT.

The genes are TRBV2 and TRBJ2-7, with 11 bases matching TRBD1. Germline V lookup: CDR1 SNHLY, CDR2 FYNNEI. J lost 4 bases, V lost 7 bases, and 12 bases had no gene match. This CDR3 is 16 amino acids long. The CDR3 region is CASTPFVGTGGYEQYF. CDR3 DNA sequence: TGTGCCAGCACTCCATTCGTCGGGACAGGGGGTTACGAGCAGTACTTC.

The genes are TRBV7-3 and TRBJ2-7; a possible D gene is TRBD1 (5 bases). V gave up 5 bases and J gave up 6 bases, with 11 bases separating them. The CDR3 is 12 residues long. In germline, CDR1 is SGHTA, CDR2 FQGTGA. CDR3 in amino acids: CASSAQGGEQYF. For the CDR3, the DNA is TGTGCCAGCAGCGCCCAGGGTGGCGAGCAGTACTTC. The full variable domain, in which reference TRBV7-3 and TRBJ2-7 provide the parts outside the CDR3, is GAGVSQTPSNKVTEKGKYVELRCDPISGHTALYWYRQSLGQGPEFLIYFQGTGAADDSGLPNDRFFAVRPEGSVSTLKIQRTERGDSAVYLCASSAQGGEQYFGPGTRLTVT.

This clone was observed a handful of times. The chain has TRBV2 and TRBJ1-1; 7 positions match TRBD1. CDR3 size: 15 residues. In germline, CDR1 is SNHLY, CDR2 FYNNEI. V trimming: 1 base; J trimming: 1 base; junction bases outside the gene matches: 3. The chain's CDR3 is CASSEVGTANTEAFF. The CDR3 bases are TGTGCCAGCAGTGAAGTAGGGACAGCGAACACTGAAGCTTTCTTT.

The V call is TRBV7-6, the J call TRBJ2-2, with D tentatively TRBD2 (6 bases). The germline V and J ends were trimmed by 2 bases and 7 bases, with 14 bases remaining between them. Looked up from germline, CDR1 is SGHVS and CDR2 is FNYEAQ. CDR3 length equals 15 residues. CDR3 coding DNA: TGTGCCAGCAGCTTACCTGCGGGGCAGGACGGGGAGCTGTTTTTT. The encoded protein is CASSLPAGQDGELFF.

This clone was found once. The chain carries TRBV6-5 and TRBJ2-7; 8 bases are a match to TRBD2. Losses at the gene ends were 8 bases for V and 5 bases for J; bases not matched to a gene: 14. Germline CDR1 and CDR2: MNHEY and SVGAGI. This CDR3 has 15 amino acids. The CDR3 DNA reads TGTGCCAGCTCAAGAATCGGGGGGGTCGGCCACGAGCAGTACTTC. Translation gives CASSRIGGVGHEQYF.

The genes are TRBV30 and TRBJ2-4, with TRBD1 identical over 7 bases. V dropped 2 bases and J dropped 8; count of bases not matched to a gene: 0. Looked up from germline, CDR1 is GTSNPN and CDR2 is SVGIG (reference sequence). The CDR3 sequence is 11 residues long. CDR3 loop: CAWSTGDIQYF. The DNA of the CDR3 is TGTGCCTGGAGTACAGGGGACATTCAGTACTTC. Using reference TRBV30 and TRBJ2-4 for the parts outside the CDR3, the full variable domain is SQTIHQWPATLVQPVGSPLSLECTVEGTSNPNLYWYRQAAGRGLQLLFYSVGIGQISSEVPQNLSASRPQDRQFILSSKKLLLSDSGFYLCAWSTGDIQYFGAGTRLSVL.

CDR3 nucleotides: TGTGCCAGCAGCTTAATTAGCGGGACTTACAATGAGCAGTTCTTC. Translation: CASSLISGTYNEQFF. The chain is built from TRBV7-3 and TRBJ2-1, with TRBD2 matching over 8 bases. Germline CDR1 reads SGHTA; CDR2 reads FQGTGA. V lost 1 base to trimming and J lost 4 bases; unmatched junction nucleotides: 3. The CDR3 has 15 amino acids.

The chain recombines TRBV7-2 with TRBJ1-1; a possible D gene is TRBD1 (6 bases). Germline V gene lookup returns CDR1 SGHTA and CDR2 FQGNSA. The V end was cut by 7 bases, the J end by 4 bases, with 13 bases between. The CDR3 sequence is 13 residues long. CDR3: CASTTGLVTEAFF. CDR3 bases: TGTGCCAGCACCACAGGGTTAGTCACTGAAGCTTTCTTT.

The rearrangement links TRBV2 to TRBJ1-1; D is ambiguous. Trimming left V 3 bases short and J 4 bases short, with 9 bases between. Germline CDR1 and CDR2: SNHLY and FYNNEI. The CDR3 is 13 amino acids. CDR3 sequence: CASSDKRSTEAFF. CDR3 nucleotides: TGTGCCAGCAGTGATAAAAGGAGCACTGAAGCTTTCTTT.

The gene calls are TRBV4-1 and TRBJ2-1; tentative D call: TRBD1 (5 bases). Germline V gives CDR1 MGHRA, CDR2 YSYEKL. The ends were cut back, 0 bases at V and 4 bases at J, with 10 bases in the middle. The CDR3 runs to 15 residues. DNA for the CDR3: TGCGCCAGCAGCCAAGACAGGGTATTGTACAATGAGCAGTTCTTC. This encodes CASSQDRVLYNEQFF.

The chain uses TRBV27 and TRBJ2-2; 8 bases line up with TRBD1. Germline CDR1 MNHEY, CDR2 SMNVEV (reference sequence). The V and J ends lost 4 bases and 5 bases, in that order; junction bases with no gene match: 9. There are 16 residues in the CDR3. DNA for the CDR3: TGTGCCAGCAGTTCCGGACAGGGTGGGGGGACCGGGGAGCTGTTTTTT. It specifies CASSSGQGGGTGELFF.

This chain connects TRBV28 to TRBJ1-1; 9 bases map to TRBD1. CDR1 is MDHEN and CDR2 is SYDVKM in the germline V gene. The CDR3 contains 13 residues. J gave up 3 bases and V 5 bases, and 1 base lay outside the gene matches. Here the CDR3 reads CASSGTGYTEAFF. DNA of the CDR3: TGTGCCAGCAGTGGGACAGGGTACACTGAAGCTTTCTTT.

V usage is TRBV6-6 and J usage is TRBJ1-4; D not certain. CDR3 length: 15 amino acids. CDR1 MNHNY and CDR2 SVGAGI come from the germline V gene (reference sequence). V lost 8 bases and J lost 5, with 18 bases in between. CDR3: CASGLPAGGNEKLFF. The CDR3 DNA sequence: TGTGCCAGCGGGCTACCGGCAGGAGGAAATGAAAAACTGTTTTTT.

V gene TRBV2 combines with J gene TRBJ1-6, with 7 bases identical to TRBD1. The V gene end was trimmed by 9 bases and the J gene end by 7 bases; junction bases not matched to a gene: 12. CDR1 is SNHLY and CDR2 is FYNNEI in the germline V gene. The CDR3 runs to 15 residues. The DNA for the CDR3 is TGTGCCAGAACGACCCGACAGGGCCAAAATTCACCCCTCCACTTT. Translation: CARTTRQGQNSPLHF.

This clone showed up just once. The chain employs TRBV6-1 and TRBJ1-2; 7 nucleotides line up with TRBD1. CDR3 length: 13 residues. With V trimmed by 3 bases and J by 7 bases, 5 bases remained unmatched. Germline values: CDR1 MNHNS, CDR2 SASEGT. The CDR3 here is CASSETGQFGYTF. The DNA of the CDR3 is TGTGCCAGCAGTGAGACAGGGCAGTTTGGCTACACCTTC.

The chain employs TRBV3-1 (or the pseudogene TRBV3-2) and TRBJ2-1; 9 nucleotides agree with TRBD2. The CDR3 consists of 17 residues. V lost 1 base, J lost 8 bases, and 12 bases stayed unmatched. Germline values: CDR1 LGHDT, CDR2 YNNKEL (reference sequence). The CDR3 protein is CASSQAVRGGRADEQFF. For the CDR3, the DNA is TGTGCCAGCAGCCAAGCAGTGCGGGGGGGGCGTGCAGATGAGCAGTTCTTC.

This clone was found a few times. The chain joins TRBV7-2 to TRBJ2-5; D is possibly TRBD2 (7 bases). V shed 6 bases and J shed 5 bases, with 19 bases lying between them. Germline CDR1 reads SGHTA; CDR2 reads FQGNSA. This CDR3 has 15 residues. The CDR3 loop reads CASSKPGGPFETQYF. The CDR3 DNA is TGTGCCAGCAGTAAGCCCGGGGGGCCTTTTGAGACCCAGTACTTC.

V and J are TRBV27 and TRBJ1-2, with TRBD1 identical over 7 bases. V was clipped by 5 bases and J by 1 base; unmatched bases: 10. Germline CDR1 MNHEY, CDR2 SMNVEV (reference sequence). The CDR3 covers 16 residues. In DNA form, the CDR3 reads TGTGCCAGCAGTCGTTCAACAGGGGAAATTAACTATGGCTACACCTTC. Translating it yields CASSRSTGEINYGYTF.